A selection of T cell receptor beta chains follows, all from one sample in a study of T-cell reconstitution after alpha-beta-depleted transplantation in children. One entry per CDR3 protein results from TCRdb running MiXCR on the PCR reads. The table includes about a million distinct CDR3 sequences, about 29% detected once. This material consisted of PBMCs, mostly from graft donor cells, taken 360 days after TCRalphabeta/CD19-depleted stem cell transplant. These receptors originate from a boy under two years old who had a stem cell transplant for SCID, so the T cells may come from the graft donor. CDR3s include the opening cysteine and the closing phenylalanine or tryptophan. Fields, in order: J gene, V gene, clone size, CDR3 protein. Rows give clone size only sometimes, using once, few, many, or a class for an expanded clone.

TRBJ2-1,TRBV20-1,few,CSAGPPGPPGYEQFF
TRBJ2-4,TRBV21-1,NA,CASSPRTCF
TRBJ2-3,TRBV7-2,many,CASSLGGGLTDTQYF
TRBJ1-5,TRBV4-1,NA,CASSQAGDRRQPQHF
TRBJ2-7,TRBV11-2,many,CASSLYKLVEQYF
TRBJ2-1,TRBV20-1,NA,CSARGGQVNEQFF
TRBJ2-3,TRBV5-1,NA,CASRDADKLGYTQYF
TRBJ2-3,TRBV4-3,many,CASSQAGTGQDTQYF
TRBJ2-7,TRBV18,once,CASSPGLRYTYEQYF
TRBJ2-3,TRBV12-3/TRBV12-4,NA,CASRRPGPDTQYF
TRBJ1-1,TRBV12-3/TRBV12-4,NA,CASSDRGDTEAFF
TRBJ2-4,TRBV6-5,NA,CASSYLGGGAVRQNIQYF
TRBJ2-1,TRBV5-5,NA,CASSLTSGGTEQFF
TRBJ2-7,TRBV18,NA,CASSPRVQSYEQYF
TRBJ2-5,TRBV9,NA,CASSVDVKETQYF
TRBJ1-1,TRBV4-3,NA,CASSQDSQTRGLAFF
TRBJ1-5,TRBV4-1,few,CASSQRGPESSNQPQHF
TRBJ1-3,TRBV18,few,CASSPLTTDRGTPGNTIYF
TRBJ1-1,TRBV28,NA,CASSPAAQGNTEAFF
TRBJ2-3,TRBV5-1,NA,CASSPGGIHGTDTQYF
TRBJ2-7,TRBV7-8,NA,CASSLAGGLDGPEQYF
TRBJ2-7,TRBV29-1,NA,CGVRSTGGNEQYF
TRBJ1-5,TRBV7-6,NA,CASSLAPGLNQPQHF
TRBJ2-4,TRBV2,NA,CASTDRRIQYF
TRBJ2-7,TRBV27,many,CASSFSGQGSYEQYF
TRBJ1-6,TRBV5-1,NA,CASSLASGQGSSPLHF
TRBJ1-2,TRBV20-1,NA,CSAATVNYGYTF
TRBJ2-1,TRBV9,NA,CASSASGGADNEQFF
TRBJ2-7,TRBV29-1,NA,CSALGQAKGNSYEQYF
TRBJ1-4,TRBV7-9,few,CASSSNPGATNEKLFF
TRBJ2-5,TRBV5-1,NA,CASSLSSGGAGETQYF
TRBJ2-5,TRBV10-3,few,CAIKAGGEETQYF
TRBJ1-2,TRBV5-1,many,CASSLGVGPYGYTF
TRBJ1-5,TRBV4-3,NA,CASSQVTGRNQPQHF
TRBJ2-2,TRBV15,NA,CATSLRGAGELFF
TRBJ2-7,TRBV12-5,NA,CASGFPDRTGSYEQYF
TRBJ2-1,TRBV4-1,many,CASRAGSYNEQFF
TRBJ2-5,TRBV29-1,NA,CSVRTYNGETQYF
TRBJ2-7,TRBV10-3,NA,CAISENRDHEQYF
TRBJ2-2,TRBV5-1,many,CASSGTGELFF
TRBJ1-3,TRBV7-6,NA,CASSLAGQGYSGNTIYF
TRBJ2-2,TRBV5-5,NA,CASSLIGTSGAFGELFF
TRBJ2-1,TRBV5-1,NA,CASSISSSSGGYNEQFF
TRBJ1-2,TRBV12-3/TRBV12-4,few,CASSPGTGAHYGYTF
TRBJ2-1,TRBV7-6,NA,CASSLTPGDEQFF
TRBJ1-2,TRBV28,few,CASSLRGPDYGYTF
TRBJ2-3,TRBV27,few,CATWTGWGTDTQYF
TRBJ2-7,TRBV7-9,NA,CASSPNRYEQYF
TRBJ1-6,TRBV30,NA,CAWKAEADSPLHF
TRBJ1-2,TRBV30,NA,CACNHYGYTF
TRBJ2-7,TRBV20-1,NA,CSARARRGQPSSYEQYF
TRBJ2-5,TRBV20-1,NA,CSARDMGTQYF
TRBJ2-7,TRBV27,NA,CASSPTPGLAGYEQYF